This paragraph covers one TCR beta chain sequence. The antigen is unknown. J was trimmed by 4 bases and V by 2 bases; bases with no gene match: 4. The V gene's germline CDR1 is SGHRS and CDR2 YFSETQ. The CDR3 has 14 amino acids. Full-length variable regions came from constant-region reverse primers plus semi-nested Nested Universal Primer A PCR. MiXCR was run by TCRdb on the 5' RACE reads, yielding one entry per CDR3 protein. The sample has roughly 42,000 distinct CDR3 sequences; about 29% are singletons. Study findings and constraints: Tumor memory CD4+ T cell TCR gene usage clustered with blood and lymph node memory CD4+ cells and lymph node naive CD4+ cells.

The sequenced sample consisted of tumor-infiltrating memory CD4+ T cells sorted from the breast tumor. Specified subset: memory CD4+ T cells, CD4+CD45RO+CD25-. This TCR was recovered from a female donor with breast cancer. The V and J genes are TRBV5-1 and TRBJ2-5, with 8 bases that match TRBD2. The CDR3 region has the DNA TGCGCCAGCAGCTTTACCAGCGGGGGAGAGACCCAGTACTTC. It specifies CASSFTSGGETQYF. The full variable domain, completed using reference TRBV5-1 and TRBJ2-5, is KAGVTQTPRYLIKTRGQQVTLSCSPISGHRSVSWYQQTPGQGLQFLFEYFSETQRNKGNFPGRFSGRQFSNSRSEMNVSTLELGDSALYLCASSFTSGGETQYFGPGTRLLVL.